This T cell receptor (beta chain) was sequenced in a study of blood T cell repertoires in COVID-19. The CDR3 consists of 15 residues. V shed 4 bases and J shed 1 base, with 13 bases lying between them. CDR1 is MNHEY and CDR2 is SVGAGI in the germline V gene. Clones were read by immunoSEQ multiplex PCR, and TCRdb kept only the in-frame ones, dropping some. The profile shows about 200,000 clones, roughly 89% of them singletons. The specimen was PBMCs or T cells enriched from blood (not recorded which). This TCR was recovered from a woman in her thirties with acute COVID-19. This chain links TRBV6-5 with TRBJ1-1; no clear D. In DNA form, the CDR3 reads TGTGCCAGCAGTTTGGTGGACTCTCCGAACACTGAAGCTTTCTTT. This sequence encodes CASSLVDSPNTEAFF.